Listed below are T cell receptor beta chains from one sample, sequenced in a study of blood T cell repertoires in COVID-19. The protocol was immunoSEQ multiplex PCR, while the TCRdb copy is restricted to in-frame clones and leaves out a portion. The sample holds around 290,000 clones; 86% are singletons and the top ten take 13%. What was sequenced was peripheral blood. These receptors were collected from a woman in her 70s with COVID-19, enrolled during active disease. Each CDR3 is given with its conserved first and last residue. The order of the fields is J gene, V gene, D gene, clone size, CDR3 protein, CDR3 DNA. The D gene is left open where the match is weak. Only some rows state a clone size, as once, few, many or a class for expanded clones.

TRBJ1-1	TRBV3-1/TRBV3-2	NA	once	CASSQVSGRAFF	TGTGCCAGCAGCCAAGTAAGCGGGAGGGCTTTCTTT
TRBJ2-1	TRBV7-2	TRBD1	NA	CASSGWFRQGANEQFF	TGTGCCAGCAGCGGCTGGTTTAGACAGGGGGCAAATGAGCAGTTCTTC
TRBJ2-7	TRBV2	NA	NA	CASRRQPGSYEQYF	TGTGCCAGCAGACGCCAGCCAGGTTCCTACGAGCAGTACTTC
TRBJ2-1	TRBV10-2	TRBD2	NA	CASRHGSGDEQFF	TGCGCCAGCAGACACGGCAGCGGGGATGAGCAGTTCTTC
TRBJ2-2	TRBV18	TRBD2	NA	CASSPLAGANTGELFF	TGTGCCAGCTCACCCCTAGCGGGCGCGAACACCGGGGAGCTGTTTTTT
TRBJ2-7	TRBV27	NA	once	CASTWSGSSYEQYF	TGTGCCAGCACATGGAGTGGGAGCTCCTACGAGCAGTACTTC
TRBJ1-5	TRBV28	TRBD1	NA	CASTRTGQNQPQHF	TGTGCCAGCACTCGGACAGGGCAAAATCAGCCCCAGCATTTT
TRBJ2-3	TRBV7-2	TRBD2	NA	CASSFVRGGRLADTQYF	TGTGCCAGCAGCTTCGTCCGGGGGGGCCGGTTAGCAGATACGCAGTATTTT
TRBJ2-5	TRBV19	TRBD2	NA	CASSTRLAGEETQYF	TGTGCCAGTAGTACACGACTAGCGGGGGAAGAGACCCAGTACTTC
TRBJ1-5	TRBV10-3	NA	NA	CAIRPEGQPQHF	TGTGCCATCAGACCTGAGGGTCAGCCCCAGCATTTT
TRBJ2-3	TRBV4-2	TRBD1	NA	CASGVGTGADTQYF	TGTGCCAGCGGCGTCGGGACAGGGGCAGATACGCAGTATTTT
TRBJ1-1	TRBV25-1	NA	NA	CASSEGQLMNTEAFF	TGTGCCAGCAGTGAAGGGCAGCTTATGAACACTGAAGCTTTCTTT
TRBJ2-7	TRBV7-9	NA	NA	CASSPGIASTSYEQYF	TGTGCCAGCAGCCCCGGGATAGCTTCTACTTCCTACGAGCAGTACTTC
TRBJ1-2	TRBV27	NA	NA	CASGDSYGYTF	TGTGCCTCAGGGGATTCCTATGGCTACACCTTC
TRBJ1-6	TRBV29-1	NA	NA	CSVRQGSYNSPLHF	TGCAGCGTTCGCCAGGGCTCCTATAATTCACCCCTCCACTTT
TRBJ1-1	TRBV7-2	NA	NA	CASSFSGNTEAFF	TGTGCCAGCAGCTTTTCCGGGAACACTGAAGCTTTCTTT
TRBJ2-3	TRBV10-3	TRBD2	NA	CAISAGRGGYTDTQYF	TGTGCCATCAGTGCGGGGCGGGGGGGATACACAGATACGCAGTATTTT
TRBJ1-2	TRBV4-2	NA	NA	CASSQDLGAVTYGYTF	TGTGCCAGCAGCCAAGATTTGGGGGCAGTCACCTATGGCTACACCTTC
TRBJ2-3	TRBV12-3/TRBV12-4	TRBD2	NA	CASSPGGADTQYF	TGTGCCAGCAGTCCGGGGGGAGCAGATACGCAGTATTTT
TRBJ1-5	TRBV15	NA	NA	CATSRGMLEGQPQHF	TGTGCCACCAGCAGAGGGATGTTGGAGGGACAGCCCCAGCATTTT
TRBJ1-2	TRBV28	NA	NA	CASSLQQGNGYTF	TGTGCCAGCAGTCTCCAACAGGGAAATGGCTACACCTTC
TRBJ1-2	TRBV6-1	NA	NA	CASSETINYGYTF	TGTGCCAGCAGTGAAACAATTAACTATGGCTACACCTTC
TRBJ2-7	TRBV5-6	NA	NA	CASSLGAREQYF	TGTGCCAGCAGCTTAGGGGCCCGAGAGCAGTACTTC
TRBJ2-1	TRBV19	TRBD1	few	CASSIEGQAYNEQFF	TGTGCCAGTAGTATAGAGGGACAGGCCTACAATGAGCAGTTCTTC
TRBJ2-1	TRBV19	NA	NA	CASSFLQGGQFF	TGTGCCAGTAGTTTCCTGCAGGGTGGGCAGTTCTTC
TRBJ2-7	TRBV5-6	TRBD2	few	CASRRSGSNYEQYF	TGTGCCAGCAGACGTAGCGGGAGCAACTACGAGCAGTACTTC
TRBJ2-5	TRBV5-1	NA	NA	CASSSGGETQYF	TGCGCCAGCAGCTCAGGGGGGGAGACCCAGTACTTC
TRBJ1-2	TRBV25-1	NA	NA	CASTGHGTPNYGYTF	TGTGCCAGCACCGGACACGGGACTCCTAACTATGGCTACACCTTC
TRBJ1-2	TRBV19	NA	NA	CASSVITGDYGYTF	TGTGCCAGTTCGGTGATTACGGGGGACTATGGCTACACCTTC
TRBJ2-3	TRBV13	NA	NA	CASSLALATDTQYF	TGTGCCAGCAGCTTAGCGCTAGCGACAGATACGCAGTATTTT
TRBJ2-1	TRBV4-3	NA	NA	CASSQDARGGFEQFF	TGCGCCAGCAGCCAAGATGCGAGGGGGGGGTTTGAGCAGTTCTTC
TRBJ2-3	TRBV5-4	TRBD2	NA	CASSPRRTSGTDTQYF	TGTGCCAGCAGCCCAAGGAGGACTAGCGGCACAGATACGCAGTATTTT
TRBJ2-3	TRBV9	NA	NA	CASSPRQDTDTQYF	TGTGCCAGCAGCCCCCGACAGGACACAGATACGCAGTATTTT
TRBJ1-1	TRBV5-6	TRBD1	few	CASSFLSAGGQGAFF	TGTGCCAGCAGCTTCCTTAGCGCAGGGGGCCAGGGGGCTTTCTTT
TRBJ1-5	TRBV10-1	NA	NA	CASLRRGSLSNQPQHF	TGCGCCAGCTTAAGGAGGGGCAGTCTTAGCAATCAGCCCCAGCATTTT
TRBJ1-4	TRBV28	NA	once	CASSLPRTGEKLFF	TGTGCCAGCAGTCTCCCCCGCACCGGTGAAAAACTGTTTTTT
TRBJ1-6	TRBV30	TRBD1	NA	CAWSVGGTGRNSPLHF	TGTGCCTGGAGTGTAGGAGGGACAGGGAGGAATTCACCCCTCCACTTT
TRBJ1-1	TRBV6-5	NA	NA	CASSYSPGVGEAFF	TGTGCCAGCAGTTACTCGCCCGGGGTTGGTGAAGCTTTCTTT
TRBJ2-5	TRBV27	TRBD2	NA	CASSPSTSGGETQYF	TGTGCCAGCAGTCCATCGACTAGCGGGGGGGAGACCCAGTACTTC
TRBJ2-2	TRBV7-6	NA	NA	CATSQEALPTGELFF	TGTGCCACTTCTCAAGAGGCTTTACCAACCGGGGAGCTGTTTTTT
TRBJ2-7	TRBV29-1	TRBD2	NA	CSVETGGYEQYF	TGCAGCGTGGAGACGGGGGGGTACGAGCAGTACTTC
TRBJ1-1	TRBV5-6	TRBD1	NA	CASILGQGGTEAFF	TGTGCCAGCATCCTTGGACAGGGGGGCACTGAAGCTTTCTTT
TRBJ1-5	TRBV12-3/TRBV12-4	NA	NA	CASSSGQPQHF	TGTGCCAGCAGCTCGGGGCAGCCCCAGCATTTT
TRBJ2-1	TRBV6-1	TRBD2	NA	CASSELAGWNEQFF	TGTGCCAGCAGTGAACTAGCGGGGTGGAATGAGCAGTTCTTC
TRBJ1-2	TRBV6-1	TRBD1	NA	CASSGRDREISYGYTF	TGTGCCAGCAGTGGCCGGGACAGGGAAATTAGCTATGGCTACACCTTC
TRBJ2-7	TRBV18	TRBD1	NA	CASSPSGQGYEQYF	TGTGCCAGCTCACCATCGGGACAGGGCTACGAGCAGTACTTC
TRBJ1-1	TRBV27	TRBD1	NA	CASSFLPGQGYTEAFF	TGTGCCAGCAGTTTCTTACCGGGACAGGGGTACACTGAAGCTTTCTTT
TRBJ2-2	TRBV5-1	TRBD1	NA	CASSLYRTGMTGELFF	TGCGCCAGCAGCTTATATCGGACAGGGATGACCGGGGAGCTGTTTTTT
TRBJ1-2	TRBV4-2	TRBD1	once	CASSGRQGNYGYTF	TGTGCCAGCAGCGGACGACAGGGGAACTATGGCTACACCTTC
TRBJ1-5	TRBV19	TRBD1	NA	CASSSDRVGQPQHF	TGTGCCAGTAGTTCTGACAGGGTCGGACAGCCCCAGCATTTT
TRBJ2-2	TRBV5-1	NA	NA	CASSFIGQTNTGELFF	TGCGCCAGCAGCTTCATCGGACAAACGAACACCGGGGAGCTGTTTTTT
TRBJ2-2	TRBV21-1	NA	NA	CASSKRLTLNTGELFF	TGTGCCAGCAGCAAAAGACTCACGCTGAACACCGGGGAGCTGTTTTTT
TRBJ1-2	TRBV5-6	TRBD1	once	CASSLGQGARGYTF	TGTGCCAGCAGCCTCGGACAGGGGGCGCGAGGCTACACCTTC
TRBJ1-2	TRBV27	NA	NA	CASSPYEGGGYTF	TGTGCCAGCAGTCCCTACGAGGGCGGGGGCTACACCTTC